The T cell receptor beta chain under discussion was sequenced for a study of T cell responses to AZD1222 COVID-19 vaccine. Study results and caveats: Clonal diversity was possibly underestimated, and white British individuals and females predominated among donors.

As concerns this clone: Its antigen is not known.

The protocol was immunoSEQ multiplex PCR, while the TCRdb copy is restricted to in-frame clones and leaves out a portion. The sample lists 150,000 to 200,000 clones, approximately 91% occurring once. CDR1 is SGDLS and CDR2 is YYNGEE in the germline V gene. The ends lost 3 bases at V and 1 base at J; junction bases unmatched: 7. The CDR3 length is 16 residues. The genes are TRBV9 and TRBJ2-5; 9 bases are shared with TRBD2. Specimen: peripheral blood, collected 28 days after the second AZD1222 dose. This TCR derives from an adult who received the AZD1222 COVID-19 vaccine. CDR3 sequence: CASSARLAVLQETQYF. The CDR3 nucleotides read TGTGCCAGCAGCGCTCGACTAGCGGTCCTCCAAGAGACCCAGTACTTC.